This T cell receptor (beta chain) came from a study of shared clonotypes between healthy human individuals. As for the study in general: The plates for each donor numbered three CD4 naive, three CD4 memory, two CD8 naive and one CD8 memory.

CD8 cells regarded as naive lacked CD45RO, were positively chosen for CCR7, and omitted terminally differentiated effector memory CD45RA+ cells. Sequencing was performed with immunoSEQ multiplex PCR; in TCRdb, only in-frame clones are kept and a portion is missing. Counted here are about 2,200,000 clones, 93% occurring once; the ten biggest clones make up roughly 1.7%. Germline V gene sequence: CDR1 MDHEN, CDR2 SYDVKM. Trimming left V 6 bases short and J 2 bases short, with 14 bases between. The CDR3 has 15 amino acids. What was sequenced was naive CD8+ T cells from PBMCs. The chain joins TRBV28 to TRBJ1-3; possible D gene TRBD1, 5 bases. This TCR was sampled from a man aged 18-30 years in good health. Some clones in this sample may be carry-over from other donors' samples. CDR3 loop: CASSPGGRAGNTIYF. The CDR3 DNA sequence: TGTGCCAGCAGCCCCGGCGGCAGGGCTGGAAACACCATATATTTT.